This TCR beta chain is from a study of immune heterogeneity within non-small cell lung tumors. Regarding this clonotype: Its antigen is not identified. Just one base apart from a much larger clone, this may be a read error.

The study, taken as a whole, reports: Locally, T-cell clonality showed a moderate but significant correlation with tumor mutational burden measured at the same site (R approximately 0.36).

Multiplex PCR (32 V and 13 J primers) was used to amplify the TCR beta CDR3. TCRdb re-derived calls from the multiplex PCR reads in MiXCR, one entry per CDR3 protein. The table lists 15,000 to 20,000 distinct CDR3 sequences, about 30% of them singletons. Germline CDR1 is SGDLS and CDR2 is YYNGEE. The CDR3 loop spans 15 amino acids. Template input, which was bulk tumor genomic DNA, totaled roughly 650 ng per sample. From each primary tumor, several far-apart biopsies were obtained during surgery. Their non-small cell lung cancer was newly diagnosed and untreated, and the patients underwent curative surgery.

The gene calls are TRBV9 and TRBJ2-3; 9 bases are a match to TRBD2. The sequenced sample was lung tumor tissue. The receptor comes from a man aged 35 to 55 with non-small cell lung cancer. CDR3: CASSLSGSSTDTHYF. CDR3 nucleotides: TGTGCCAGCAGCCTTAGCGGGAGTAGCACAGATACGCATTATTTT.